This TCR beta chain stems from a study of response to subunit inactivated influenza vaccine. TCRdb analysed the RT-PCR reads with MiXCR anew, one entry per CDR3 protein. Among 300,000 to 350,000 distinct CDR3 sequences, 21% were seen once, and the ten largest hold approximately 10%. This clonotype was detected only a few times. CDR3 length: 16 amino acids. The V end was cut by 6 bases, the J end by 5 bases, with 19 bases between. The chain carries TRBV12-3 or TRBV12-4 and TRBJ2-2, with TRBD2 as a possible D gene (6 bases). This sequence was found in a man aged 50 to 75 who received an inactivated influenza vaccine. Sequenced here: PBMCs from blood, sampled less than 22 months after vaccination. CDR3 sequence reads: CASRGTYPGGTGELFF. CDR3 sequence (DNA): TGTGCCAGCAGGGGGACTTACCCCGGAGGGACCGGGGAGCTGTTTTTT.